The present T cell receptor (beta chain) was sequenced within a study of T cells in localized non-small cell lung cancer. General observations from the study: There was higher T cell clonality in uninvolved adjacent lung than in tumor, and it was highest there.

Germline V gene data show CDR1 as MNHNY and CDR2 as SVGAGI (reference sequence). The V gene lost 7 bases and the J gene lost 2 bases, with 12 bases spanning the gap. CDR3 size: 14 residues. Concerning this clone: Its antigen remains unknown.

Using immunoSEQ multiplex PCR, the repertoire was profiled, and TCRdb retains in-frame clones only, with some absent. The sample records about 43,000 clones, about 91% being singletons. The clonotype originates from a woman aged 40 to 75 with stage II lung adenocarcinoma. Sample: PBMCs, taken before any cancer treatment. The V and J genes are TRBV6-6 and TRBJ1-3, with TRBD1 as a possible D gene (5 bases). CDR3 protein: CASIHLGAGNTIYF. CDR3 bases: TGTGCCAGCATTCACCTGGGGGCTGGAAACACCATATATTTT.